The T cell receptor beta chain under discussion was sequenced for a study of blood T cell repertoires in COVID-19. The CDR3 runs to 15 residues. Deletions cut 6 bases from V and 5 bases from J, with 17 bases between. CDR1 is MNHEY, CDR2 SMNVEV, per germline (reference sequence). Only in-frame clones appear in the TCRdb table, and some are missing; sequencing was by immunoSEQ multiplex PCR. The table records approximately 120,000 clones, over 80% of them present only once. The specimen was peripheral blood. The rearrangement uses TRBV27 and TRBJ1-5; weak D call: TRBD1 (5 bases). This TCR derives from a man aged 60 to 69 with acute or convalescent COVID-19. The CDR3 coding sequence is TGTGCCAGCAGACCGGAGTGGGGCAGCGATCAGCCCCAGCATTTT. Translating gives CASRPEWGSDQPQHF.